The 23 T cell receptor beta chains presented below share a single source sample, sequenced in a study of regulatory dendritic cells for organ transplantation. These receptors' antigens are unknown. Assay: immunoSEQ multiplex PCR; the TCRdb copy retains only in-frame clones and omits some. In the table there are over 20,000 clones, over 75% of which are singletons. Allogeneic regulatory or mature dendritic cells were co-cultured for under six days with CFSE-labeled sorted T cells at 1:10. The sequenced sample consisted of naive CD4+ T cells from blood cultured with regulatory dendritic cells. Subset given: CD45RA+ naive T cells. These receptor sequences come from a human donor in good health.

V and J are TRBV7-2 and TRBJ2-7; D not certain. Trimming shortened V by 2 bases and J by 2 bases, and 13 bases separated the two germline ends. Germline CDR1 is SGHTA and CDR2 is FQGNSA. CDR3 size: 15 residues. CDR3 amino acids: CASSLFSGQPYEQYF. The DNA of the CDR3 is TGTGCCAGCAGCTTATTCTCAGGCCAACCCTACGAGCAGTACTTC.

The chain carries TRBV2 and TRBJ2-1; 10 bases map to TRBD1. V gave up 6 bases and J gave up 4 bases; unmatched junction bases: 6. The CDR3 totals 15 residues. Germline CDR1 SNHLY, CDR2 FYNNEI. The CDR3 nucleotides read TGTGCCAGCAGAAGACAGGGGGCCAGATACAATGAGCAGTTCTTC. Its translation is CASRRQGARYNEQFF.

The chain uses TRBV7-6 and TRBJ2-5; D not certain. The germline V gene has CDR1 SGHVS and CDR2 FNYEAQ. This CDR3 is 14 amino acids long. Trimming pared 5 bases from V and 5 bases from J, leaving 15 bases between. Written as DNA, the CDR3 is TGTGCCAGCAGCCTCCAGCTCCGGGCGGAGACCCAGTACTTC. This codes for CASSLQLRAETQYF.

This chain uses TRBV29-1 with TRBJ2-7; 9 bases fit TRBD2. The length of the CDR3 is 14 residues. Germline V gives CDR1 SQVTM, CDR2 ANQGSEA. V lost 5 bases to trimming and J lost 0 bases; unmatched junction nucleotides: 5. CDR3 amino acids: CSVSLAGNSYEQYF. For the CDR3, the DNA is TGCAGCGTTAGTCTAGCGGGGAACTCCTACGAGCAGTACTTC.

The chain recombines TRBV19 with TRBJ2-1, with a possible D match to TRBD2 (6 bases). The CDR3 spans 15 residues. CDR1 LNHDA and CDR2 SQIVND come from the germline V gene (reference sequence). V gave up 2 bases and J gave up 5 bases, with 13 bases separating them. The chain's CDR3 is CASSINYGRNNEQFF. The DNA of the CDR3 is TGTGCCAGTAGTATAAATTATGGGAGGAACAATGAGCAGTTCTTC.

The chain carries TRBV29-1 and TRBJ2-1, with no clear D. Germline assignment: CDR1 SQVTM and CDR2 ANQGSEA. The length of the CDR3 is 13 residues. V was trimmed by 2 bases and J by 8 bases, leaving 13 bases between them. CDR3 amino acids: CSVESLGWDEQFF. The CDR3 nucleotides are TGCAGCGTTGAAAGTCTGGGGTGGGATGAGCAGTTCTTC.

V is TRBV7-9 and J is TRBJ1-5; no firm D call. Trimming shortened V by 5 bases and J by 7 bases, and 15 bases separated the two germline ends. This CDR3 has 14 residues. From germline, CDR1 is SEHNR and CDR2 FQNEAQ (reference sequence). CDR3 loop: CASSDAGGNQPQHF. The CDR3, as DNA: TGTGCCAGCAGCGACGCGGGAGGTAACCAGCCCCAGCATTTT.

This clone was counted between two and nine times. The chain uses TRBV30 and TRBJ1-2, with a weak D call TRBD1 (5 bases). The germline gives CDR1 GTSNPN, CDR2 SVGIG (reference sequence). Trimming shortened V by 0 bases and J by 6 bases, and 17 bases separated the two germline ends. The length of the CDR3 is 15 residues. This chain's CDR3 is CAWSVLRGRVHGYTF. For the CDR3, the DNA is TGTGCCTGGAGTGTTCTCCGGGGCAGGGTCCATGGCTACACCTTC. Combining the CDR3 with reference TRBV30 and TRBJ1-2 gives the whole variable domain SQTIHQWPATLVQPVGSPLSLECTVEGTSNPNLYWYRQAAGRGLQLLFYSVGIGQISSEVPQNLSASRPQDRQFILSSKKLLLSDSGFYLCAWSVLRGRVHGYTFGSGTRLTVV.

CDR3 sequence reads: CASSTTGGMNTEAFF. The DNA for the CDR3 is TGTGCCAGCTCAACGACAGGGGGAATGAACACTGAAGCTTTCTTT. The gene calls are TRBV18 and TRBJ1-1, with TRBD1 matching over 9 bases. Germline V gene sequence: CDR1 KGHSH, CDR2 LQKENI. The CDR3 is made up of 15 amino acids. Germline trimming cut 5 bases from V and 0 bases from J; bases unmatched to any gene: 4.

The chain has TRBV7-8 and TRBJ2-4, with a tentative D call TRBD1 (5 bases). In germline, CDR1 is SGHVS, CDR2 FQNEAQ. The V end was cut by 1 base, the J end by 7 bases, with 14 bases between. The CDR3 sequence is 15 residues long. The CDR3 is CASSLGAGKGNIQYF. The CDR3 DNA reads TGTGCCAGCAGCTTAGGCGCAGGGAAAGGGAACATTCAGTACTTC.

The chain has TRBV7-9 and TRBJ2-2; the match to TRBD1 covers 8 bases. Germline CDR1 is SEHNR and CDR2 is FQNEAQ (reference sequence). This CDR3 has 16 residues. V dropped 4 bases and J dropped 8; count of bases not matched to a gene: 12. DNA of the CDR3: TGTGCCAGCAGCTCCGCGACAGGGGCGCCGGCGGGGGAGCTGTTTTTT. Translating gives CASSSATGAPAGELFF.

V gene TRBV27 combines with J gene TRBJ2-3; D not resolved. In germline, CDR1 is MNHEY, CDR2 SMNVEV (reference sequence). The CDR3 runs to 12 residues. V was pared by 5 bases and J by 6 bases, with 9 bases between. The CDR3 nucleotides are TGTGCCAGCAGTAAGGGTTGGGATACGCAGTATTTT. Translated, it gives CASSKGWDTQYF.

The V call is TRBV4-2, the J call TRBJ1-1, with unresolved D. CDR1 is LGHNA, CDR2 YNFKEQ, per germline. V shed 0 bases and J shed 5 bases, with 7 bases lying between them. The length of the CDR3 is 13 residues. CDR3: CASSQDAETEAFF. CDR3 nucleotide sequence: TGTGCCAGCAGCCAAGATGCCGAGACTGAAGCTTTCTTT.

There are a few counts of this clone. This rearrangement joins TRBV7-2 to TRBJ2-7; perhaps TRBD1 as D (6 bases). The CDR3 has 14 residues. Trimming removed 0 bases at V and 4 bases at J, with 10 bases between. From germline, CDR1 is SGHTA and CDR2 FQGNSA. The CDR3 protein is CASSLASGTYEQYF. In DNA, the CDR3 is TGTGCCAGCAGCTTAGCTTCAGGGACATACGAGCAGTACTTC.

This chain links TRBV29-1 with TRBJ2-5, with TRBD2 matching over 7 bases. Trimming removed 6 bases from V and 2 bases from J; junction bases left unmatched: 9. The CDR3 is 14 residues long. Per germline, CDR1 SQVTM and CDR2 ANQGSEA. The CDR3 sequence: CSVKGPGGQETQYF. The CDR3 nucleotides are TGCAGCGTGAAAGGACCGGGGGGTCAAGAGACCCAGTACTTC.

This chain's CDR3 is CASSVGVGQRLQETQYF. CDR3 bases: TGTGCCAGCAGCGTAGGAGTGGGACAGCGTCTCCAAGAGACCCAGTACTTC. The V gene is TRBV9, the J gene TRBJ2-5; 7 bases are shared with TRBD1. This CDR3 is built from 17 residues. CDR1 SGDLS and CDR2 YYNGEE come from the germline V gene. V shed 0 bases and J 1 base; nucleotides not matched to a gene: 9.

This chain connects TRBV30 to TRBJ1-2; D is unresolved. V was shortened by 4 bases and J by 1 base, with 16 bases between the two germline ends. The CDR3 contains 15 residues. Germline V gene lookup returns CDR1 GTSNPN and CDR2 SVGIG (reference sequence). The CDR3: CAWKVPRDGNYGYTF. CDR3 sequence (DNA): TGTGCCTGGAAAGTACCAAGGGATGGTAACTATGGCTACACCTTC.

The chain links TRBV18 to TRBJ2-3; 10 bases are shared with TRBD2. Per germline, CDR1 KGHSH and CDR2 LQKENI. V lost 3 bases to trimming and J lost 1 base; unmatched junction nucleotides: 10. The CDR3 is 18 amino acids. CDR3 nucleotide sequence: TGTGCCAGCTCACCCCTGAACTCCGGACTAGCGGGCACAGATACGCAGTATTTT. Protein: CASSPLNSGLAGTDTQYF.

This chain links TRBV7-8 with TRBJ2-1; TRBD2 matches at 10 bases. V shed 3 bases and J 7 bases; nucleotides not matched to a gene: 12. This CDR3 has 17 amino acids. Germline V gene data show CDR1 as SGHVS and CDR2 as FQNEAQ. The CDR3 DNA reads TGTGCCAGCAGCTTTATAAAGCGGGGGGGCCGTGGGAATGAGCAGTTCTTC. Amino acids: CASSFIKRGGRGNEQFF.

The chain employs TRBV7-9 and TRBJ1-1; unclear D gene. Germline V lookup: CDR1 SEHNR, CDR2 FQNEAQ (reference sequence). Trimming removed 2 bases at V and 2 bases at J, with 0 bases between. The CDR3 spans 11 residues. CDR3 sequence: CASSLNTEAFF. CDR3 nucleotide sequence: TGTGCCAGCAGCTTAAACACTGAAGCTTTCTTT.

This clone was recorded once. This chain uses TRBV9 with TRBJ2-1; D gene unclear. Germline V gene data show CDR1 as SGDLS and CDR2 as YYNGEE. The ends were cut back, 4 bases at V and 0 bases at J, with 11 bases in the middle. CDR3 length: 15 residues. The DNA of the CDR3 is TGTGCCAGCAGCCCAATATCCACCTCCTACAATGAGCAGTTCTTC. This sequence encodes CASSPISTSYNEQFF.

J is TRBJ1-1 and V is TRBV18; no clear D gene. CDR1 and CDR2 from the germline V gene are KGHSH and LQKENI. Trimming pared 6 bases from V and 2 bases from J, leaving 13 bases between. The CDR3 runs to 14 residues. The CDR3 region has the DNA TGTGCCAGCTCCGCCGAGGGAATAAACACTGAAGCTTTCTTT. Translating it yields CASSAEGINTEAFF.

This clone was counted a single time. The rearrangement links TRBV15 to TRBJ2-2, with a weak D call TRBD1 (5 bases). V was trimmed by 5 bases and J by 5 bases, leaving 15 bases between them. Germline V gene sequence: CDR1 LNHNV, CDR2 YYDKDF (reference sequence). The CDR3 loop spans 15 amino acids. This chain's CDR3 is CATSVLGQETGELFF. The CDR3 nucleotides read TGTGCCACCAGCGTTCTCGGACAAGAAACCGGGGAGCTGTTTTTT.